The 17 T cell receptor beta chains reported below all come from one sample, sequenced in a study of blood T cell repertoires in COVID-19. Measured with immunoSEQ multiplex PCR; TCRdb has only the in-frame clones, and not every one. Of 150,000 to 200,000 clones listed, around 88% are singletons. Specimen: peripheral blood. These receptors were obtained from a human donor in a cohort sampled during active COVID-19.

This chain uses TRBV9 with TRBJ1-2, with 8 bases matching TRBD1. This CDR3 is built from 13 residues. Germline values: CDR1 SGDLS, CDR2 YYNGEE. V lost 7 bases to trimming and J lost 10 bases; unmatched junction nucleotides: 12. CDR3 region: CASGTGLTASYTF. The CDR3 DNA reads TGTGCCAGCGGGACAGGCTTGACGGCCTCCTACACCTTC.

This rearrangement joins TRBV4-1 to TRBJ1-5; D gene uncertain. Trimming removed 0 bases from V and 4 bases from J, with 7 bases in between. Germline V lookup: CDR1 MGHRA, CDR2 YSYEKL. This CDR3 comprises 14 residues. The CDR3 DNA follows: TGCGCCAGCAGCCAAGATCCGGGGAATCAGCCCCAGCATTTT. This encodes CASSQDPGNQPQHF.

The chain employs TRBV6-2 or TRBV6-3 and TRBJ2-7; the D is unclear. Per germline, CDR1 MNHEY and CDR2 SVGEGT. The CDR3 is 15 residues long. Trimming cost V 2 bases and J 4 bases, with 15 bases left between them. The CDR3 DNA reads TGTGCCAGCAGTTACCCTACTACCGTCCGGTACGAGCAGTACTTC. It yields the protein CASSYPTTVRYEQYF.

V is TRBV29-1 and J is TRBJ2-7; 11 nucleotides agree with TRBD2. Germline V gene data show CDR1 as SQVTM and CDR2 as ANQGSEA. The CDR3 extends over 13 amino acids. The V segment lost 5 bases and the J segment 6 bases; nucleotides outside the gene matches: 6. The CDR3 sequence: CSVRSGGDGEQYF. CDR3 coding DNA: TGCAGCGTTCGTAGCGGGGGGGATGGCGAGCAGTACTTC.

The V and J genes are TRBV15 and TRBJ2-7; D is possibly TRBD1 (5 bases). Germline-derived CDR1 and CDR2 are LNHNV and YYDKDF (reference sequence). This CDR3 is built from 13 residues. Trimming took off 0 bases at V and 5 bases at J, with 8 bases between the two ends. The CDR3 sequence is CATSRDRANEQYF. In DNA, the CDR3 is TGTGCCACCAGCAGAGACAGGGCCAACGAGCAGTACTTC.

This clone was found a few times. This chain links TRBV11-2 with TRBJ1-4, with 7 bases identical to TRBD1. This CDR3 comprises 15 residues. Germline trimming cut 1 base from V and 8 bases from J; bases unmatched to any gene: 7. Germline V CDR1 and CDR2: SGHAT, FQNNGV. CDR3: CASSLAGGAAEKLFF. CDR3 DNA: TGTGCCAGCAGCTTAGCAGGGGGAGCGGCGGAAAAACTGTTTTTT.

J is TRBJ2-7 and V is TRBV9; 11 bases are a match to TRBD1. Per germline, CDR1 SGDLS and CDR2 YYNGEE. V was pared by 4 bases and J by 1 base, with 4 bases of the junction left unmatched. This CDR3 has 15 amino acids. This chain's CDR3 is CASSKRDRGSYEQYF. The CDR3 DNA reads TGTGCCAGCAGCAAACGGGACAGGGGGTCCTACGAGCAGTACTTC. Combining the CDR3 with reference TRBV9 and TRBJ2-7 gives the whole variable domain DSGVTQTPKHLITATGQRVTLRCSPRSGDLSVYWYQQSLDQGLQFLIQYYNGEERAKGNILERFSAQQFPDLHSELNLSSLELGDSALYFCASSKRDRGSYEQYFGPGTRLTVT.

The chain is built from TRBV12-3 or TRBV12-4 and TRBJ2-5; TRBD1 might be the D (6 bases). V lost 6 bases to trimming and J lost 2 bases, with 10 bases between them. The CDR3 contains 13 residues. The DNA of the CDR3 is TGTGCCAGCAGGTTACAGGGACAAGAGACCCAGTACTTC. Its protein product is CASRLQGQETQYF.

V is TRBV6-5 and J is TRBJ1-2, with D possibly matching TRBD1 (5 bases). Germline V gene data show CDR1 as MNHEY and CDR2 as SVGAGI. This CDR3 spans 13 amino acids. V lost 8 bases to trimming and J lost 0 bases, with 10 bases between them. The chain's CDR3 is CASLLTANYGYTF. CDR3 DNA sequence: TGTGCCAGCCTCCTGACAGCTAACTATGGCTACACCTTC.

The V call is TRBV7-9, the J call TRBJ1-2; tentative D call: TRBD1 (5 bases). Deletions cut 1 base from V and 4 bases from J, with 13 bases between. The germline gives CDR1 SEHNR, CDR2 FQNEAQ (reference sequence). There are 15 residues in the CDR3. The CDR3 is CASSLEEGMGYGYTF. The DNA for the CDR3 is TGTGCCAGCAGCTTAGAGGAGGGGATGGGCTATGGCTACACCTTC.

This clone showed up just once. CDR3 sequence (DNA): TGTGCCAGCAGCCCTACTAGCGGGAGGGGGACAGATACGCAGTATTTT. It codes for CASSPTSGRGTDTQYF. The chain combines TRBV7-6 with TRBJ2-3; 13 bases line up with TRBD2. V lost 5 bases and J lost 3; bases outside the gene matches: 5. This CDR3 region has 16 residues. CDR1 is SGHVS and CDR2 is FNYEAQ in the germline V gene.

CDR3 sequence: CASSELGLAGGGNIQYF. The CDR3 coding sequence is TGTGCCAGCAGTGAGCTCGGACTAGCGGGAGGTGGAAACATTCAGTACTTC. The chain employs TRBV6-1 and TRBJ2-4, with 14 bases identical to TRBD2. V was clipped by 3 bases and J by 6 bases; unmatched bases: 7. The CDR3 length is 17 residues. Per germline, CDR1 MNHNS and CDR2 SASEGT.

V gene TRBV6-6 combines with J gene TRBJ2-2, with D unclear. Germline V gene lookup returns CDR1 MNHNY and CDR2 SVGAGI (reference sequence). Trimming pared 0 bases from V and 1 base from J, leaving 3 bases between. This CDR3 is built from 14 residues. The CDR3 region is CASSYSLNTGELFF. CDR3 DNA sequence: TGTGCCAGCAGTTACTCCCTGAACACCGGGGAGCTGTTTTTT.

V usage is TRBV28 and J usage is TRBJ2-7; tentative D call: TRBD1 (5 bases). CDR1 is MDHEN and CDR2 is SYDVKM in the germline V gene. With 8 bases removed from V and 0 bases from J, the gap between germline ends came to 11 bases. The CDR3 consists of 13 residues. The CDR3 DNA is TGTGCCAGCGGCCAGGGTCACTCCTACGAGCAGTACTTC. Its protein is CASGQGHSYEQYF.

The chain links TRBV6-8 to TRBJ1-3; unclear D gene. CDR3 size: 11 residues. V lost 5 bases to trimming and J lost 11 bases, with 10 bases between them. CDR1 and CDR2 (germline): MNHGY, SAAAGT. DNA for the CDR3: TGTGCCAGCAGTCGGTACCCCCCCATATATTTT. As protein: CASSRYPPIYF.

The chain carries TRBV2 and TRBJ1-3; 7 positions agree with TRBD1. Per the germline V gene, CDR1 is SNHLY and CDR2 is FYNNEI. The CDR3 length is 15 residues. V was clipped by 4 bases and J by 0 bases; unmatched bases: 3. The CDR3 sequence: CASSGDSYSGNTIYF. DNA of the CDR3: TGTGCCAGCAGTGGGGACAGTTACTCTGGAAACACCATATATTTT.

The count of this clone is one. The chain employs TRBV7-9 and TRBJ2-1, with D maybe TRBD1 (6 bases). This CDR3 has 16 amino acids. V lost 10 bases and J 4 bases, leaving 23 bases between the germline ends. Germline lookup yields CDR1 SEHNR and CDR2 FQNEAQ (reference sequence). CDR3 DNA: TGTGCCACCCCTAGGCCGGGACACACCGGATACAATGAGCAGTTCTTC. As protein: CATPRPGHTGYNEQFF.